This TCR beta chain was identified during a study of TET2 disruption in CD19-targeted CAR T cells. Treatment here: autologous CTL019 cells: CD19 CAR with 4-1BB and CD3 zeta domains. A CD19 CAR with TCR zeta and 4-1BB domains was used. Leukapheresis of peripheral blood supplied the T cells used to manufacture CTL019. Comments on this clone: The antigen is not known. Coverage ceases 3 residues before the CDR3 finishes, and the germline J gene fills in the end.

Assay: immunoSEQ multiplex PCR; the TCRdb copy retains only in-frame clones and omits some. The sample has about 30,000 clones; the top ten hold 1.5% to 2%. The CDR3 loop spans 14 amino acids. Germline V gene data show CDR1 as WSHSY and CDR2 as SAAADI. The material was CD8- CAR+ T cells sorted from cultured blood T cells, obtained for CD19 CAR T cell therapy. Subset meaning: CD8-negative CAR-positive T cells from the infusion product. This receptor was taken from a man aged 65 to 79 with chronic lymphocytic leukemia. The V and J genes are TRBV10-2 and TRBJ2-4, with D possibly being TRBD2 (5 bases). The CDR3 is CASSESSSNQPQYF. CDR3 bases read: TGCGCCAGCAGTGAGTCGTCTAGCAATCAGCCT.